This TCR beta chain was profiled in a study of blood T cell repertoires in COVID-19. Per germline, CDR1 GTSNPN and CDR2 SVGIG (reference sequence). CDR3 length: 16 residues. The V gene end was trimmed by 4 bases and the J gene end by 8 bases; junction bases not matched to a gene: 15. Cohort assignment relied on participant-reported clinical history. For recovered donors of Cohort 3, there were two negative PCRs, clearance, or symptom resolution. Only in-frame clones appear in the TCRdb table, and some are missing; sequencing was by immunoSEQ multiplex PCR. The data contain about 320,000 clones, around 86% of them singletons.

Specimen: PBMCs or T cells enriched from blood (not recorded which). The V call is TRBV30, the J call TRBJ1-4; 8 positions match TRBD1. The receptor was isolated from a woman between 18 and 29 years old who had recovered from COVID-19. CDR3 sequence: CAWNVNRQGKMEKLFF. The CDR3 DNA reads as TGTGCCTGGAACGTAAATAGACAGGGGAAGATGGAAAAACTGTTTTTT.